The 27 T cell receptor beta chains below come from one sample, sequenced in a study of T cells after yellow fever vaccination. Using its own MiXCR run on the 5' RACE reads, TCRdb lists one record per CDR3 protein. The table lists a few hundred thousand distinct CDR3 sequences, roughly 4% of them singletons, with 20% to 25% in the top ten. Source: PBMCs, taken 5 days after the yellow fever booster vaccination. These receptors originate from a man younger than 30 who received the YFV17D yellow fever vaccine.

Only a few counts were recorded for this clonotype. DNA of the CDR3: TGCGCCAGCAGCTTGGAAACGGCGAGCCAAGAGACCCAGTACTTC. It codes for CASSLETASQETQYF. The chain couples TRBV5-1 to TRBJ2-5; D gene uncertain. Germline CDR1 and CDR2: SGHRS and YFSETQ. With 0 bases removed from V and 1 base from J, the gap between germline ends came to 10 bases. The CDR3 has 15 residues.

In this sample, this clonotype turned up many times. This chain connects TRBV20-1 to TRBJ2-3, with D maybe TRBD2 (6 bases). Deletions cut 0 bases from V and 0 bases from J, with 10 bases between. The germline CDR1 and CDR2 sequences are DFQATT and SNEGSKA (reference sequence). This CDR3 region has 15 residues. This CDR3 reads CSARDLGTSTDTQYF. CDR3 DNA: TGCAGTGCTAGAGATCTCGGGACTAGCACAGATACGCAGTATTTT.

This clonotype appeared many times. The chain is built from TRBV4-1 and TRBJ2-3; 15 bases line up with TRBD2. The CDR3 runs 16 residues. Germline V lookup: CDR1 MGHRA, CDR2 YSYEKL. Unmatched junction bases numbered 6, after V lost 4 bases and J lost 7 bases. The CDR3 DNA reads as TGCGCCAGCAGCCCTGGGACTAGCGGGGGGACGAATACGCAGTATTTT. Translated: CASSPGTSGGTNTQYF.

This clonotype appeared a few times. The DNA of the CDR3 is TGTGCCAGCAGTTGGGGACTTGCTTCGGCAGATACGCAGTATTTT. It yields the protein CASSWGLASADTQYF. The chain employs TRBV28 and TRBJ2-3, with D possibly matching TRBD2 (6 bases). The CDR3 covers 15 residues. V lost 4 bases and J lost 4, with 15 bases in between. From germline, CDR1 is MDHEN and CDR2 SYDVKM.

The rearrangement links TRBV4-2 to TRBJ2-5, with 9 positions matching TRBD2. This CDR3 is built from 17 residues. Unmatched junction bases numbered 10, after V lost 0 bases and J lost 5 bases. Looked up from germline, CDR1 is LGHNA and CDR2 is YNFKEQ. The CDR3 sequence: CASSQEQLAGSGETQYF. The CDR3 DNA sequence: TGTGCCAGCAGCCAAGAGCAGCTAGCGGGGTCTGGGGAGACCCAGTACTTC.

The V gene is TRBV5-1, the J gene TRBJ1-1; 8 bases align to TRBD1. The ends lost 5 bases at V and 3 bases at J; junction bases unmatched: 12. The CDR3 has 16 amino acids. Germline V gives CDR1 SGHRS, CDR2 YFSETQ. CDR3 bases: TGCGCCAGCAGGGACGGGAGGGGACAGGCCTACACTGAAGCTTTCTTT. This codes for CASRDGRGQAYTEAFF.

This clonotype has a handful of counts. The rearrangement joins TRBV5-5 to TRBJ2-7, with TRBD2 identical over 8 bases. The J segment lost 4 bases and the V segment lost 5 bases, leaving 11 bases of the junction unmatched. Per the germline V gene, CDR1 is SGHKS and CDR2 is YYEKEE (reference sequence). The CDR3 extends over 15 amino acids. Here the CDR3 reads CASRRSTSESYEQYV. CDR3 nucleotide sequence: TGTGCCAGCAGACGGTCGACTAGCGAAAGTTACGAGCAGTACGTC.

This clonotype appeared a few times. This chain connects TRBV10-3 to TRBJ2-3; possible D gene TRBD1, 6 bases. The CDR3 contains 16 residues. CDR1 ENHRY and CDR2 SYGVKD come from the germline V gene. Trimming cost V 3 bases and J 5 bases, with 18 bases left between them. The CDR3 region is CAISEGRGSTGDTQYF. CDR3 DNA: TGTGCCATCAGTGAAGGCAGGGGATCGACGGGAGATACGCAGTATTTT.

This clonotype was seen a few times. The chain recombines TRBV10-3 with TRBJ1-4; 9 bases align to TRBD1. This CDR3 is built from 15 residues. Trimming removed 0 bases from V and 8 bases from J; junction bases left unmatched: 4. CDR1 is ENHRY and CDR2 is SYGVKD in the germline V gene. The CDR3 reads CAISESDRGNEKLFF. The DNA of the CDR3 is TGTGCCATCAGTGAGTCCGACAGGGGGAACGAAAAACTGTTTTTT.

The J gene is TRBJ2-3, the V gene TRBV7-2; tentatively, D is TRBD1 (7 bases). Germline CDR1 SGHTA, CDR2 FQGNSA. The germline V and J ends were trimmed by 6 bases and 1 base, with 14 bases remaining between them. The CDR3 is 15 amino acids. The DNA for the CDR3 is TGTGCCAGCAGGCAGGGGGGCCTGCGCACAGATACGCAGTATTTT. It is translated as CASRQGGLRTDTQYF.

The V and J genes are TRBV12-3 or TRBV12-4 and TRBJ2-4; possibly TRBD1 for D (7 bases). Trimming removed 3 bases at V and 6 bases at J, with 15 bases between. The CDR3 consists of 15 residues. As DNA, the CDR3 is TGTGCCAGCAGTTTTCAGGGGGGTTCAGCAAACATTCAGTACTTC. This sequence encodes CASSFQGGSANIQYF.

The V gene is TRBV7-2, the J gene TRBJ2-3, with 8 bases fitting TRBD2. The CDR3 has 15 residues. The germline gives CDR1 SGHTA, CDR2 FQGNSA. V lost 6 bases, J lost 4 bases, and 9 bases stayed unmatched. In DNA, the CDR3 is TGTGCCAGCAGACCGGGGGGGGGCCTGGCAGATACGCAGTATTTT. Translation gives CASRPGGGLADTQYF.

This clonotype came up a few times. The rearrangement links TRBV5-6 to TRBJ1-4; 7 bases are a match to TRBD1. The CDR3 extends over 16 amino acids. Germline V gives CDR1 SGHDT, CDR2 YYEEEE. V dropped 0 bases and J dropped 8; count of bases not matched to a gene: 10. Here the CDR3 DNA reads TGTGCCAGCAGCTTGGAGTCGAGGGGGCGAGGAGAAAAACTGTTTTTT. Protein product: CASSLESRGRGEKLFF.

The rearrangement links TRBV7-9 to TRBJ1-2; TRBD1 matches at 8 bases. With 5 bases clipped from V and 8 bases from J, the junction kept 13 bases outside the gene matches. The germline V gene encodes CDR1 SEHNR and CDR2 FQNEAQ (reference sequence). The CDR3 runs 15 residues. This CDR3 reads CASSETGGRFYGYTF. The CDR3 bases are TGTGCCAGCAGCGAAACAGGGGGAAGATTCTACGGCTACACCTTC. Full variable domain (rest looked up from reference TRBV7-9 and TRBJ1-2): DTGVSQNPRHKITKRGQNVTFRCDPISEHNRLYWYRQTLGQGPEFLTYFQNEAQLEKSRLLSDRFSAERPKGSFSTLEIQRTEQGDSAMYLCASSETGGRFYGYTFGSGTRLTVV.

This clonotype came up a few times. The V gene is TRBV5-6, the J gene TRBJ1-5; perhaps TRBD1 as D (5 bases). Germline V gene data show CDR1 as SGHDT and CDR2 as YYEEEE. The CDR3 is 14 residues long. Trimming left V 4 bases short and J 4 bases short, with 12 bases between. The CDR3 protein is CASSRYRQNQPQHF. The CDR3 coding sequence is TGTGCCAGCAGCCGTTATCGACAGAATCAGCCCCAGCATTTT.

The rearrangement joins TRBV6-5 to TRBJ1-2; TRBD1 agrees at 7 bases. Unmatched junction bases numbered 3, after V lost 4 bases and J lost 7 bases. The CDR3 totals 12 residues. The germline V gene has CDR1 MNHEY and CDR2 SVGAGI. CDR3 amino acids: CASSSRGPGYTF. Written as DNA, the CDR3 is TGTGCCAGCAGTTCTAGGGGGCCTGGCTACACCTTC.

This clonotype was detected a few times. The J gene is TRBJ2-1, the V gene TRBV12-3 or TRBV12-4; 8 bases map to TRBD2. J lost 3 bases, V lost 6 bases, and 10 bases had no gene match. CDR3 length: 16 amino acids. As DNA, the CDR3 is TGTGCCAGCAGACGGGAGGGGGTTATGCGCTACAATGAGCAGTTCTTC. It specifies CASRREGVMRYNEQFF.

In its sample, this clonotype was seen many times. The CDR3: CASSNRVSSPLHF. In nucleotides, the CDR3 is TGTGCCAGCAGCAACAGGGTGTCTTCACCCCTCCACTTT. The genes are TRBV7-2 and TRBJ1-6, with a tentative D call TRBD1 (6 bases). Germline lookup yields CDR1 SGHTA and CDR2 FQGNSA. The V and J ends lost 5 bases and 9 bases respectively, with 11 bases between them. The CDR3 spans 13 residues.

This clonotype was seen ten or more times. V usage is TRBV24-1 and J usage is TRBJ2-3, with no clear D. The germline gives CDR1 KGHDR, CDR2 SFDVKD. CDR3 length: 16 residues. Trimming took off 4 bases at V and 5 bases at J, with 18 bases between the two ends. CDR3 nucleotides: TGTGCCACCAGTGACAATCTAGGTGGGTCGGGAGATACGCAGTATTTT. Translation: CATSDNLGGSGDTQYF.

The sample holds a few counts of this clonotype. The chain combines TRBV18 with TRBJ2-7; TRBD2 might be the D (6 bases). The CDR3 covers 12 residues. The germline V gene has CDR1 KGHSH and CDR2 LQKENI. V lost 1 base and J 6 bases, leaving 7 bases between the germline ends. CDR3 nucleotide sequence: TGTGCCAGCTCACCACGGCGGGGCGAGCAGTACGTC. Protein sequence: CASSPRRGEQYV.

This chain connects TRBV6-5 to TRBJ2-7; tentative D call: TRBD1 (6 bases). The CDR3 runs to 16 residues. The germline gives CDR1 MNHEY, CDR2 SVGAGI. Trimming cost V 1 base and J 1 base, with 14 bases left between them. The CDR3 DNA reads as TGTGCCAGCAGTTACTTCCCAGGGGCCTCGTCCTACGAGCAGTACTTC. This encodes CASSYFPGASSYEQYF.

This clonotype came up many times. The chain joins TRBV20-1 to TRBJ1-1; no reliable D call. CDR1 and CDR2 (germline): DFQATT, SNEGSKA (reference sequence). This CDR3 spans 14 amino acids. Trimming pared 3 bases from V and 0 bases from J, leaving 11 bases between. The CDR3 here is CSASIPPLNTEAFF. Written as DNA, the CDR3 is TGCAGTGCTAGTATACCCCCTCTGAACACTGAAGCTTTCTTT.

This clonotype was detected ten times or more. The rearrangement joins TRBV7-8 to TRBJ1-4; tentative D call: TRBD1 (6 bases). This CDR3 is built from 14 residues. V was cut by 6 bases and J by 6 bases, with 14 bases left in between. From germline, CDR1 is SGHVS and CDR2 FQNEAQ. The CDR3 nucleotides read TGTGCCAGCAGTAAAGGGGGGACGGATGAAAAACTGTTTTTT. This codes for CASSKGGTDEKLFF.

At least ten counts were recorded for this clonotype. Compared with germline, one end of the junction differs, possibly owing to a read error. The rearrangement uses TRBV10-3 and TRBJ1-2, with D unclear. The CDR3 contains 14 residues. The germline V gene has CDR1 ENHRY and CDR2 SYGVKD. As DNA, the CDR3 is TGTGCCATCAGCTCCGAGCTCTCGGAAAATGGCTTCGCCTTC. Translated, it gives CAISSELSENGFAF.

This clonotype was seen ten or more times. The rearrangement joins TRBV6-5 to TRBJ1-2, with D possibly TRBD1 on 5 matching bases. The ends were cut back, 2 bases at V and 5 bases at J, with 15 bases in the middle. CDR1 is MNHEY and CDR2 is SVGAGI in the germline V gene. The CDR3 loop spans 15 amino acids. The CDR3 sequence: CASSYGGAIGYGYTF. In DNA, the CDR3 is TGTGCCAGCAGTTACGGAGGGGCTATAGGTTATGGCTACACCTTC.

This chain links TRBV5-1 with TRBJ2-5; possible D gene TRBD1, 6 bases. Germline-derived CDR1 and CDR2 are SGHRS and YFSETQ. Trimming stripped 7 bases from V and 2 bases from J, with 12 bases between. The CDR3 spans 13 residues. The CDR3 loop reads CASHYGQQETQYF. CDR3 sequence (DNA): TGCGCCAGCCACTATGGACAGCAAGAGACCCAGTACTTC.

The V and J genes are TRBV14 and TRBJ2-5; D perhaps matches TRBD2 (6 bases). Trimming removed 1 base from V and 5 bases from J, with 20 bases in between. In germline, CDR1 is SGHDN, CDR2 FVKESK. The CDR3 is made up of 17 amino acids. The CDR3 sequence: CASSQGSGWRPRETQYF. CDR3 coding DNA: TGTGCCAGCAGCCAAGGAAGCGGGTGGCGCCCGAGGGAGACCCAGTACTTC.